This is a list of T cell receptor beta chains from one sample in a study of blood T cell repertoires in COVID-19. This table comes from immunoSEQ multiplex PCR, and its TCRdb copy is limited to in-frame clones, with some not included. This table holds 75,000 to 80,000 clones, about 87% found once. Sample: peripheral blood. The receptors derive from a human donor in a cohort sampled during active COVID-19. Both conserved end residues are part of each CDR3. The D gene is left open where the match is weak. Only some rows state a clone size, as once, few, many or a class for expanded clones.

cdr3_aa cdr3_nt j_call d_call v_call clone_size
CASRDVPEVRASGMADTQYF TGTGCCAGCAGAGACGTACCAGAAGTTCGGGCTAGCGGGATGGCAGATACGCAGTATTTT TRBJ2-3 TRBD2 TRBV2 -
CASQLGTSYEQYF TGTGCCAGTCAACTCGGGACTAGCTACGAGCAGTACTTC TRBJ2-7 TRBD2 TRBV7-9 -
CASSLGTGERYGYTF TGTGCCAGCAGCTTGGGGACAGGGGAGCGCTATGGCTACACCTTC TRBJ1-2 TRBD1 TRBV5-5 -
CATSRGGSNQPQHF TGTGCCACCTCCCGGGGGGGAAGCAATCAGCCCCAGCATTTT TRBJ1-5 - TRBV6-5 -
CATSAIDSDTDTQYF TGTGCCACCAGTGCCATAGACTCGGACACAGATACGCAGTATTTT TRBJ2-3 - TRBV24-1 -
CASSYSSGGLGGQAFF TGTGCCAGCAGTTACTCATCTGGCGGACTGGGTGGGCAAGCTTTCTTT TRBJ1-1 - TRBV6-5 -
CASTLIGGQFF TGTGCCAGCACCTTGATCGGGGGGCAGTTCTTC TRBJ2-1 - TRBV7-9 -
CASSPTDRNYGYTF TGTGCCAGCTCACCAACAGACAGAAACTATGGCTACACCTTC TRBJ1-2 - TRBV18 -
CASSKAATRGF TGTGCCAGCAGCAAGGCTGCGACTCGTGGCTTC TRBJ1-2 - TRBV21-1 -
CASSQTTGVGSPLHF TGTGCCAGCAGCCAAACGACAGGGGTAGGATCACCCCTCCACTTT TRBJ1-6 TRBD1 TRBV6-5 -
CASSPGGQGDEKLFF TGTGCCAGCAGCCCCGGAGGACAGGGTGACGAAAAACTGTTTTTT TRBJ1-4 TRBD1 TRBV5-4 -
CASKPGLGQETQYF TGCGCCAGCAAGCCGGGACTAGGTCAAGAGACCCAGTACTTC TRBJ2-5 TRBD2 TRBV5-1 -
CASSLGTGIYEQYF TGTGCCAGCAGTTTAGGGACAGGGATCTACGAGCAGTACTTC TRBJ2-7 TRBD1 TRBV28 few
CASSVGTSGGAADTQYF TGTGCCAGCAGCGTCGGGACTAGCGGGGGGGCAGCAGATACGCAGTATTTT TRBJ2-3 TRBD2 TRBV9 -
CASSLPGSYNEQFF TGCGCCAGCAGCTTGCCAGGGTCCTACAATGAGCAGTTCTTC TRBJ2-1 - TRBV5-1 -
CASSAGTGVSTDTQYF TGTGCCAGCAGCGCAGGGACAGGGGTAAGCACAGATACGCAGTATTTT TRBJ2-3 TRBD1 TRBV9 -
CATSRSRDTNQPQHF TGTGCCACCAGCAGATCCCGGGACACGAATCAGCCCCAGCATTTT TRBJ1-5 - TRBV15 -
CASGPGQGSGEKLFF TGTGCCAGCGGCCCCGGACAGGGGTCTGGTGAAAAACTGTTTTTT TRBJ1-4 TRBD1 TRBV6-4 -
CAISGGTGANYGYTF TGTGCCATCAGTGGGGGCACAGGGGCAAACTATGGCTACACCTTC TRBJ1-2 TRBD1 TRBV10-3 -
CSAKAGTANTGELFF TGCAGCGCTAAAGCCGGGACAGCGAACACCGGGGAGCTGTTTTTT TRBJ2-2 TRBD1 TRBV29-1 -
CASSPGSGNSPLHF TGTGCCAGTAGTCCCGGCTCCGGGAATTCACCCCTCCACTTT TRBJ1-6 - TRBV19 -
CSGARGPSYGYTF TGCAGCGGTGCCAGGGGGCCGTCTTATGGCTACACCTTC TRBJ1-2 TRBD1 TRBV29-1 -
CSASWFRLAGGILPYNEQFF TGCAGTGCTAGTTGGTTTAGGCTAGCGGGAGGGATCCTACCCTACAATGAGCAGTTCTTC TRBJ2-1 TRBD2 TRBV20-1 -
CASSLVASGNTDTQYF TGTGCCAGCAGCTTGGTGGCTAGCGGGAACACAGATACGCAGTATTTT TRBJ2-3 TRBD2 TRBV5-5 -
CALESGGAFF TGTGCCTTGGAGTCGGGGGGCGCTTTCTTT TRBJ1-1 - TRBV30 -
CASSSTGFEAFF TGTGCCAGCAGTTCTACAGGGTTTGAAGCTTTCTTT TRBJ1-1 - TRBV6-5 -
CASSPTPGGTGGVGTNYGYTF TGTGCCAGCAGCCCGACACCAGGGGGGACAGGGGGCGTAGGGACTAACTATGGCTACACCTTC TRBJ1-2 TRBD1 TRBV7-6 -
CASRADRVVGELFF TGTGCCAGCAGAGCAGACAGGGTAGTCGGGGAGCTGTTTTTT TRBJ2-2 TRBD1 TRBV27 -
CASSWASNYEQYF TGTGCCAGCAGTTGGGCCTCCAACTACGAGCAGTACTTC TRBJ2-7 - TRBV28 once
CASAQRWGHLQETQYF TGCGCCAGCGCCCAGAGGTGGGGACACCTCCAAGAGACCCAGTACTTC TRBJ2-5 - TRBV5-1 once
CASDRGETQYF TGTGCCAGCGACAGGGGAGAGACCCAGTACTTC TRBJ2-5 TRBD1 TRBV6-5 -
CAWSGASNQPQHF TGTGCCTGGAGTGGGGCTAGCAATCAGCCCCAGCATTTT TRBJ1-5 - TRBV30 -
CASSLGLPGTGQTYEQYF TGCGCCAGCAGCTTGGGCCTTCCCGGGACAGGGCAAACCTACGAGCAGTACTTC TRBJ2-7 TRBD1 TRBV5-1 -
CASSLAGGKETQYF TGTGCCAGCAGCTTAGCGGGGGGAAAGGAGACCCAGTACTTC TRBJ2-5 - TRBV7-9 -
CASSTTKRAKNIQYF TGTGCCAGTAGTACGACGAAGAGGGCCAAAAACATTCAGTACTTC TRBJ2-4 - TRBV19 -
CASSRPNTEAFF TGTGCCAGCAGTCGTCCGAACACTGAAGCTTTCTTT TRBJ1-1 - TRBV27 -
CATISSAGELFF TGTGCCACCATCTCTTCCGCCGGGGAGCTGTTTTTT TRBJ2-2 - TRBV24-1 -
CASSLVGGYTF TGTGCCAGCAGCTTAGTGGGCGGCTACACCTTC TRBJ1-2 - TRBV11-2 -
CASSSTSGRSEQYF TGTGCCAGCAGCTCGACTAGCGGGAGAAGCGAGCAGTACTTC TRBJ2-7 TRBD2 TRBV7-2 -
CASSLGQGARYEQFF TGCGCCAGCAGCTTGGGACAGGGGGCGAGGTATGAGCAGTTCTTC TRBJ2-1 TRBD1 TRBV5-1 once
CASRIQGADEQFF TGTGCCAGCAGAATACAGGGGGCCGATGAGCAGTTCTTC TRBJ2-1 TRBD1 TRBV2 few
CASGSGSSYEQYF TGCGCCAGCGGGAGCGGAAGCTCCTACGAGCAGTACTTC TRBJ2-7 - TRBV5-1 -
CASSPSMVAGMGEQFF TGTGCCAGCAGCCCGTCGATGGTAGCGGGGATGGGGGAGCAGTTCTTC TRBJ2-1 TRBD2 TRBV7-3 -
CARRENDEQYF TGTGCGAGGCGGGAGAACGACGAGCAGTACTTC TRBJ2-7 TRBD2 TRBV10-3 -
CASSPSAGYNEQFF TGTGCCAGCTCACCGTCGGCAGGATACAATGAGCAGTTCTTC TRBJ2-1 - TRBV18 -
CASSLDRGEDDEKLFF TGCGCCAGCAGCTTAGACAGGGGCGAAGATGATGAAAAACTGTTTTTT TRBJ1-4 TRBD1 TRBV5-1 -
CASSTGTGLDGYTF TGTGCCAGCAGCACCGGGACAGGGCTGGATGGCTACACCTTC TRBJ1-2 TRBD1 TRBV5-5 -
CASSLGRAYTDTQYF TGTGCCAGCAGTTTGGGCAGGGCTTACACAGATACGCAGTATTTT TRBJ2-3 - TRBV27 -
CASSQEEGRGLNNEQFF TGCGCCAGCAGCCAAGAAGAGGGGCGGGGCCTTAACAATGAGCAGTTCTTC TRBJ2-1 - TRBV4-1 once
CASSLGGNEQFF TGTGCCAGCAGCCTCGGGGGGAATGAGCAGTTCTTC TRBJ2-1 TRBD2 TRBV4-2 -
CATSRDSGFSGLAGVVEETQYF TGTGCCACCAGCAGAGATTCGGGATTTTCGGGACTAGCGGGAGTAGTGGAGGAGACCCAGTACTTC TRBJ2-5 TRBD2 TRBV15 once
CASSDSGEYEQYF TGTGCCAGCAGTGACTCGGGAGAGTACGAGCAGTACTTC TRBJ2-7 - TRBV6-4 -
CASSHGSRDLSGLYGYTF TGTGCCAGCAGCCATGGTTCCAGGGACTTATCGGGGTTATATGGCTACACCTTC TRBJ1-2 - TRBV14 -